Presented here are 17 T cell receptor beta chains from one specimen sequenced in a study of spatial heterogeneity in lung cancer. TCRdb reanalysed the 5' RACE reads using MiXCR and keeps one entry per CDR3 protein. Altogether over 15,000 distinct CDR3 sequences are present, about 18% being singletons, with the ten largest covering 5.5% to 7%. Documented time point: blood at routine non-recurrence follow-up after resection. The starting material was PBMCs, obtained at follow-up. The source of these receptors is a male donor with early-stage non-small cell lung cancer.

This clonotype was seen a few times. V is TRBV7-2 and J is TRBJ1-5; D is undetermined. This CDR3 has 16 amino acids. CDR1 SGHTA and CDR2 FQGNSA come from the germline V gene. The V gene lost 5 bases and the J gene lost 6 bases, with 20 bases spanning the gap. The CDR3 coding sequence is TGTGCCAGCAGCCCTTTAGAGGTGCCAGTGGGTCAGCCCCAGCATTTT. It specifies CASSPLEVPVGQPQHF.

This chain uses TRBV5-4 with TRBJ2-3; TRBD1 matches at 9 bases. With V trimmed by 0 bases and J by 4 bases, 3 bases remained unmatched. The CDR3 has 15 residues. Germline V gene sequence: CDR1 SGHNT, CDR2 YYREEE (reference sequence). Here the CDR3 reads CASSLGDREADTQYF. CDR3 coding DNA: TGTGCCAGCAGCTTGGGGGACAGGGAGGCAGATACGCAGTATTTT. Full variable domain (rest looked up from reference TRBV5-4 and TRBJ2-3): ETGVTQSPTHLIKTRGQQVTLRCSSQSGHNTVSWYQQALGQGPQFIFQYYREEENGRGNFPPRFSGLQFPNYSSELNVNALELDDSALYLCASSLGDREADTQYFGPGTRLTVL.

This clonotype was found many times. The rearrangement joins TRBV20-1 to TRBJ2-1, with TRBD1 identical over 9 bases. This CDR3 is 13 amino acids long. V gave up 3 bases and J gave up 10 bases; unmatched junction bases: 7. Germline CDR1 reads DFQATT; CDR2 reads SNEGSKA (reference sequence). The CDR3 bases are TGCAGTGCTAGTCTACAGGGGGCTAGGGAGCAGTTCTTC. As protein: CSASLQGAREQFF.

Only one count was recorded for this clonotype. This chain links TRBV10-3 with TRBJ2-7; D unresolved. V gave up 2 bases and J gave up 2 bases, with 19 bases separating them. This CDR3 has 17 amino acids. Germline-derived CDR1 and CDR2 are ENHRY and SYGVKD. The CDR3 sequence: CAISEVSRRPTTYEQYF. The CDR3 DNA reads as TGTGCCATCAGTGAGGTCTCGCGCAGGCCAACTACCTACGAGCAGTACTTC.

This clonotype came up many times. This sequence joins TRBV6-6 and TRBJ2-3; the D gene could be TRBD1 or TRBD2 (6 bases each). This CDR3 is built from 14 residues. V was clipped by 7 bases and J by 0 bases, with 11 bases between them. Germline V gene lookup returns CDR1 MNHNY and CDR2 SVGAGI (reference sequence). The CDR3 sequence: CASTTGASTDTQYF. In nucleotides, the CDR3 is TGTGCCAGCACTACGGGGGCTAGCACAGATACGCAGTATTTT.

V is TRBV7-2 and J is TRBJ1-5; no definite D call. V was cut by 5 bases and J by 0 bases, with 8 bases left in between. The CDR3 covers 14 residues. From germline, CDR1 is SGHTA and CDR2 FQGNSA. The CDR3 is CASSVSTSNQPQHF. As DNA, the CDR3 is TGTGCCAGCAGCGTCTCAACTAGCAATCAGCCCCAGCATTTT.

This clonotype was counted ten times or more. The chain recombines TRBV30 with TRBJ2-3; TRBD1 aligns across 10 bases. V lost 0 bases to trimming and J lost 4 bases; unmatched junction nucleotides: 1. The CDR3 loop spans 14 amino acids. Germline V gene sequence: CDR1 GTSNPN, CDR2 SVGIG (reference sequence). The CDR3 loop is CAWSVDRGSDTQYF. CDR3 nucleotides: TGTGCCTGGAGTGTGGACAGGGGGTCAGATACGCAGTATTTT. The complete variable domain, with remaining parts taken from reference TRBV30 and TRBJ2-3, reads SQTIHQWPATLVQPVGSPLSLECTVEGTSNPNLYWYRQAAGRGLQLLFYSVGIGQISSEVPQNLSASRPQDRQFILSSKKLLLSDSGFYLCAWSVDRGSDTQYFGPGTRLTVL.

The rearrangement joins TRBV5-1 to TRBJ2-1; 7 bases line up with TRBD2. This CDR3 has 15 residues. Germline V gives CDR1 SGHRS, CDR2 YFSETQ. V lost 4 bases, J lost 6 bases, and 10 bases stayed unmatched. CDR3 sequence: CASSLGTNPRNEQFF. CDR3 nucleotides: TGCGCCAGCAGCCTGGGGACTAACCCACGCAATGAGCAGTTCTTC.

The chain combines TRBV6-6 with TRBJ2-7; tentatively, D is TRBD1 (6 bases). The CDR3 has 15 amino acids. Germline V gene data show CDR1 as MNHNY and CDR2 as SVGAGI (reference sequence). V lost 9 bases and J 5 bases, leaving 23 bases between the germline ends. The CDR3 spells CASVERQATRDEQYF. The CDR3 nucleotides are TGTGCCAGTGTCGAACGACAGGCCACTAGGGACGAGCAGTACTTC.

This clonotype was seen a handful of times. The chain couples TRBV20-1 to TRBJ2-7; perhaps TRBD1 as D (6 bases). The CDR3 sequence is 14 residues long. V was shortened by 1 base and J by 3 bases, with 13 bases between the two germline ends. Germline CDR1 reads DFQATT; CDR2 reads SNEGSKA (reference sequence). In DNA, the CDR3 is TGCAGTGCTAGAGGACCCCGGGACAACTACGAGCAGTACTTC. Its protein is CSARGPRDNYEQYF.

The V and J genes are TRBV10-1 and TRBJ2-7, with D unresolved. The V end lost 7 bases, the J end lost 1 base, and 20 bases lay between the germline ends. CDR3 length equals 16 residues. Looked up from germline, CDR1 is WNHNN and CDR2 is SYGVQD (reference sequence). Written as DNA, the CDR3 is TGCGCCAGCACGTTTCGGAGACTCAAGGGTTCCTACGAGCAGTACTTC. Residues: CASTFRRLKGSYEQYF.

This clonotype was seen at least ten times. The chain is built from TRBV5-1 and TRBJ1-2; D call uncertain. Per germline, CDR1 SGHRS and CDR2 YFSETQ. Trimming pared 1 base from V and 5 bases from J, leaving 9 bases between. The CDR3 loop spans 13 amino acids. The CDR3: CASSLSPSYGYTF. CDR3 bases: TGCGCCAGCAGCTTGAGTCCGTCGTATGGCTACACCTTC.

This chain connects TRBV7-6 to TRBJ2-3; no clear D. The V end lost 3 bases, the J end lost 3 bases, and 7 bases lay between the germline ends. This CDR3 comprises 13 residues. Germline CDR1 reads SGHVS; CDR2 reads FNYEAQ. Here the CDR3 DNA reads TGTGCCAGCAGCTTGGGGTCTACAGATACGCAGTATTTT. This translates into CASSLGSTDTQYF.

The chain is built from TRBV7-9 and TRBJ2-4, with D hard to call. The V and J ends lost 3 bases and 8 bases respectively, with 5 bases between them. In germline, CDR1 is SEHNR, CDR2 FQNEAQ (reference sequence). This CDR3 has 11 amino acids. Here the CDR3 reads CASSFRDIQYF. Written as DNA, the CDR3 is TGTGCCAGCAGCTTTCGGGACATTCAGTACTTC.

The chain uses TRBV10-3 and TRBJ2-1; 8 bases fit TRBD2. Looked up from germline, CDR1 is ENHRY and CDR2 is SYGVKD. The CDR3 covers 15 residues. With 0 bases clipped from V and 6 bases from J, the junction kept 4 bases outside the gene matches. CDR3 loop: CAISESRAGGNEQFF. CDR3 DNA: TGTGCCATCAGTGAGTCGAGGGCGGGGGGCAATGAGCAGTTCTTC.

The CDR3 reads CASSLGFGEAETQYF. DNA of the CDR3: TGTGCCAGCAGCTTGGGGTTCGGGGAAGCAGAGACCCAGTACTTC. The chain couples TRBV5-5 to TRBJ2-5; tentatively, D is TRBD2 (5 bases). The germline V gene encodes CDR1 SGHKS and CDR2 YYEKEE (reference sequence). Trimming pared 0 bases from V and 4 bases from J, leaving 13 bases between. This CDR3 comprises 15 residues. The complete variable domain, with remaining parts taken from reference TRBV5-5 and TRBJ2-5, reads DAGVTQSPTHLIKTRGQQVTLRCSPISGHKSVSWYQQVLGQGPQFIFQYYEKEERGRGNFPDRFSARQFPNYSSELNVNALLLGDSALYLCASSLGFGEAETQYFGPGTRLLVL.

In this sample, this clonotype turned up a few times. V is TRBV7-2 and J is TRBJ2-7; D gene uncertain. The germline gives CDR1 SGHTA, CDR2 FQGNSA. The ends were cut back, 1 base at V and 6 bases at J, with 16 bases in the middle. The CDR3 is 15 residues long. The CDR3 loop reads CASSLVGQVGVEQYF. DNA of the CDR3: TGTGCCAGCAGCTTAGTTGGGCAGGTTGGTGTCGAGCAGTACTTC.